This TCR beta chain was recorded in a study of cytomegalovirus exposure and HLA in healthy donors. For the study at large: As an earlier analysis found, some 170 million T cells yielded around 110 million unique TCR beta sequences.

60 Vbeta and 13 Jbeta primers were used in PCR. Method: immunoSEQ multiplex PCR; TCRdb's copy keeps in-frame clones and lacks some. The sample carries about 98,000 clones, under 80% recorded once. General study findings and limits: A later analysis reported that several of the most significant clusters appeared to be linked to common viral pathogens, among them Epstein-Barr virus. Later work found most CMV-associated TCR beta chains apparently HLA-restricted. Immune exposure information available was restricted to CMV serostatus.

Germline trimming cut 10 bases from V and 5 bases from J; bases unmatched to any gene: 8. The CDR3 contains 14 residues. Germline V gene data show CDR1 as MNHEY and CDR2 as SVGAGI. Regarding this clone: Its target is not known.

The genes are TRBV6-5 and TRBJ2-5; 12 bases line up with TRBD2. Sequenced: PBMCs. This TCR came from a male donor in good health and CMV-seronegative. The CDR3 reads CATATSGRFETQYF. The CDR3 region has the DNA TGTGCCACCGCCACTAGCGGGAGGTTTGAGACCCAGTACTTC.